The sequence of this T cell receptor (beta chain) was determined in a study of blood T cell repertoires in COVID-19. For the study at large: Collection of acute and convalescent COVID-19 samples took place in the United States, Italy and Spain. From T cells, B-cell-depleted T cells, or PBMCs came the material, which was cDNA or gDNA.

With 2 bases clipped from V and 5 bases from J, the junction kept 8 bases outside the gene matches. This CDR3 has 16 amino acids. Germline assignment: CDR1 MNHEY and CDR2 SVGAGI. Per the original data handling: Cell counts per sample came from amplifying reference gene primers. Data came from immunoSEQ multiplex PCR; TCRdb stores just in-frame clones and leaves some out. V and J calls and clone size come straight from that table; D and trimming were deduced from the DNA. The table shows 400,000 to 500,000 clones, with 86% occurring only once. This sequence originates from a young woman with active or convalescent COVID-19. The specimen sequenced was peripheral blood. The rearrangement links TRBV6-5 to TRBJ2-5, with 10 positions matching TRBD2. For the CDR3, the DNA is TGTGCCAGCAGTTACGGGCTAGCGGGGGCTGGGGAGACCCAGTACTTC. Translation: CASSYGLAGAGETQYF.